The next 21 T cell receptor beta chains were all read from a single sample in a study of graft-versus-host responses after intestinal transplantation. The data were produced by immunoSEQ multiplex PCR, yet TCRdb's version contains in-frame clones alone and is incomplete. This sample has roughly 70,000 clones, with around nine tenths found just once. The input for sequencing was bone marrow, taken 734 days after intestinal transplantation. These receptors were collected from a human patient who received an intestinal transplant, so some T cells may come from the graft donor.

The CDR3, as DNA: TGTGCCAGCAGCTTGGCGAGTCAGCCCCAGCATTTT. Amino acids: CASSLASQPQHF. The chain employs TRBV5-6 and TRBJ1-5; no definite D call. The CDR3 extends over 12 amino acids. CDR1 and CDR2 from the germline V gene are SGHDT and YYEEEE. V was shortened by 0 bases and J by 6 bases, with 4 bases between the two germline ends.

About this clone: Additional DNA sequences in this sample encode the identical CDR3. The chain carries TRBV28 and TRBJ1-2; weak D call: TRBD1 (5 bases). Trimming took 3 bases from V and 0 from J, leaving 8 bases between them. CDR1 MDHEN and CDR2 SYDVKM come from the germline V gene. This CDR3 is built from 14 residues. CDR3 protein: CASSLGQANYGYTF. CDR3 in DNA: TGTGCCAGCAGTTTGGGGCAGGCTAACTATGGCTACACCTTC.

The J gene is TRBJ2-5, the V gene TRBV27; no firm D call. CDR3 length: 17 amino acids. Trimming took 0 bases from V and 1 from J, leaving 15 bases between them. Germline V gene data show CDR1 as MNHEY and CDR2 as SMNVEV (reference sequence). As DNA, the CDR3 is TGTGCCAGCAGTTTATCGCTTGGAGAGACCCTCCAAGAGACCCAGTACTTC. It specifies CASSLSLGETLQETQYF.

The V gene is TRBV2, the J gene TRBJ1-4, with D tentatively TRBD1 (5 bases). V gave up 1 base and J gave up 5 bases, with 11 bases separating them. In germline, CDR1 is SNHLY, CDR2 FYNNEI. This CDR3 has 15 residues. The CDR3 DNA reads TGTGCCAGCAGTGAAGGACAGAATCAAAATGAAAAACTGTTTTTT. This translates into CASSEGQNQNEKLFF.

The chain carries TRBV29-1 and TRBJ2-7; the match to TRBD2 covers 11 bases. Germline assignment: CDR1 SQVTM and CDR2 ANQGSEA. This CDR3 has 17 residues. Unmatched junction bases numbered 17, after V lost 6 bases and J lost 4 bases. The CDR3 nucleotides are TGCAGCGTCCAAAAGCCCCCCTCACTAGCGGGGGTTTACGAGCAGTACTTC. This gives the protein CSVQKPPSLAGVYEQYF.

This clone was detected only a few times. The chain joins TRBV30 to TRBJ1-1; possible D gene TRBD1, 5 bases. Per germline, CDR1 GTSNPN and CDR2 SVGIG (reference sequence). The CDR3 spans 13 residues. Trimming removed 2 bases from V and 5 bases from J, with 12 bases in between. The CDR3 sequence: CAWSKQVGTEAFF. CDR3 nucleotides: TGTGCCTGGAGTAAACAGGTCGGGACTGAAGCTTTCTTT.

The CDR3 DNA is TGTGCCAGCAGCCCAGTCGGGACGGGCCAGAGAGGGAGAGCTTTCTTT. The encoded protein is CASSPVGTGQRGRAFF. The chain couples TRBV7-9 to TRBJ1-1, with D possibly TRBD1 on 5 matching bases. This CDR3 spans 16 amino acids. Trimming pared 5 bases from V and 10 bases from J, leaving 26 bases between. Germline values: CDR1 SEHNR, CDR2 FQNEAQ (reference sequence).

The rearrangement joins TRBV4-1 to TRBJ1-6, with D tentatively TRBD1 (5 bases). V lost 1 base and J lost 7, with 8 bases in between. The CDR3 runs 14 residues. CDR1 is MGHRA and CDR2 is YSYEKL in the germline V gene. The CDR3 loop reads CASSQVDINSPLHF. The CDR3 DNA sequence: TGCGCCAGCAGCCAAGTGGACATAAATTCACCCCTCCACTTT.

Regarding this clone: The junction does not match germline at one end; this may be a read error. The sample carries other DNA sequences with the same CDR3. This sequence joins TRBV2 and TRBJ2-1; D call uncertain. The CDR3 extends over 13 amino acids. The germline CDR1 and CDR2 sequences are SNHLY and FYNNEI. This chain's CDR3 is CASTVSTYNEQFF. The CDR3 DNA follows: TGTGCTAGCACAGTCAGCACCTACAATGAGCAGTTCTTC.

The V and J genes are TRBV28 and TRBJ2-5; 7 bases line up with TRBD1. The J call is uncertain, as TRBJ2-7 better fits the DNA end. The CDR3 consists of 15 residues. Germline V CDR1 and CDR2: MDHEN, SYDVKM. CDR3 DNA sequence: TGTGCCAGCAGCGTCGGACAGGTCAGCTCCTACGAGCAGTACTTC. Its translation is CASSVGQVSSYEQYF.

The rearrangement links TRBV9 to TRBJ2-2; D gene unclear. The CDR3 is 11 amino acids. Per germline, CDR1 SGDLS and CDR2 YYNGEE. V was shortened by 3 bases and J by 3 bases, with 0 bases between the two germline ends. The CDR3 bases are TGTGCCAGCAGCGACACCGGGGAGCTGTTTTTT. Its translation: CASSDTGELFF.

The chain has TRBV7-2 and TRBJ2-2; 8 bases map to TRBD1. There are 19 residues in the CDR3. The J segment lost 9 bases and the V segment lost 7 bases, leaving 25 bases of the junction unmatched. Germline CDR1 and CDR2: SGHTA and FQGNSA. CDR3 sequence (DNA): TGTGCCAGCACCAGCTTACCCCAGGGGGCCGGAGGGATAACCAGGGAGCTGTTTTTT. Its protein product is CASTSLPQGAGGITRELFF.

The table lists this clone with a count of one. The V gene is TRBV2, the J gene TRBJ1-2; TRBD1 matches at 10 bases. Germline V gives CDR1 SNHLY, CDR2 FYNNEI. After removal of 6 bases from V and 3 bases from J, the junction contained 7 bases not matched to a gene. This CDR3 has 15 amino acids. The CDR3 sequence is CASRPGQGSYYGYTF. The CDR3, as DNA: TGTGCCAGCAGGCCGGGACAGGGGTCCTACTATGGCTACACCTTC. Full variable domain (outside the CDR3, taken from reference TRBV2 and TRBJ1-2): EPEVTQTPSHQVTQMGQEVILRCVPISNHLYFYWYRQILGQKVEFLVSFYNNEISEKSEIFDDQFSVERPDGSNFTLKIRSTKLEDSAMYFCASRPGQGSYYGYTFGSGTRLTVV.

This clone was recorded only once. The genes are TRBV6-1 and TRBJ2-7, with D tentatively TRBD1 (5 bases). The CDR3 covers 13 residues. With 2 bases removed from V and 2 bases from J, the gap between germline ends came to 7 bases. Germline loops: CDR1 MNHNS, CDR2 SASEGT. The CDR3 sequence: CASSEQGTYEQYF. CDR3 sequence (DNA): TGTGCCAGCAGTGAACAGGGCACCTACGAGCAGTACTTC.

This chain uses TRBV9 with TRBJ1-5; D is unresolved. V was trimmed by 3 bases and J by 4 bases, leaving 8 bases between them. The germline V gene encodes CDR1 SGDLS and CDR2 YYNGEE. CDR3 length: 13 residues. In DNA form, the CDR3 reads TGTGCCAGCAGCGCAACCCTAAATCAGCCCCAGCATTTT. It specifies CASSATLNQPQHF.

The CDR3 region has the DNA TGTGCCAGCAGCCAAGAGGACTATAGGGGGCTTTCCTACGAGCAGTACTTC. This sequence encodes CASSQEDYRGLSYEQYF. The rearrangement links TRBV14 to TRBJ2-7; maybe TRBD1 (7 bases). Deletions cut 0 bases from V and 1 base from J, with 16 bases between. The CDR3 contains 17 residues. Germline CDR1 reads SGHDN; CDR2 reads FVKESK.

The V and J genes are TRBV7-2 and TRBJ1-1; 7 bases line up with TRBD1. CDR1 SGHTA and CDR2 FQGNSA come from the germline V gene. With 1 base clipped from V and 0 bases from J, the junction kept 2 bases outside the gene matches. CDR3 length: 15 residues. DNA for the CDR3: TGTGCCAGCAGCTTAGAGGGGGCCCTGAACACTGAAGCTTTCTTT. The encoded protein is CASSLEGALNTEAFF.

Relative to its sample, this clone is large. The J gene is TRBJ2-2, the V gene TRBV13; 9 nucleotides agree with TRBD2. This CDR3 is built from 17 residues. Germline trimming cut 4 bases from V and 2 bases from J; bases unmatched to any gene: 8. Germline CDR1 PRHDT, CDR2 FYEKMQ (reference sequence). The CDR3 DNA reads TGTGCCAGCAGCTCCCGAGCGGGGGGCTACAACACCGGGGAGCTGTTTTTT. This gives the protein CASSSRAGGYNTGELFF.

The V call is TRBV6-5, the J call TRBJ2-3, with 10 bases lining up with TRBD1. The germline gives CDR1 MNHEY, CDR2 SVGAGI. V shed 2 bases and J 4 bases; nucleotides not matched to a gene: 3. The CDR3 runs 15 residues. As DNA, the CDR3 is TGTGCCAGCAGTTACGCCGGGACAGGGGCAGATACGCAGTATTTT. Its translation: CASSYAGTGADTQYF.

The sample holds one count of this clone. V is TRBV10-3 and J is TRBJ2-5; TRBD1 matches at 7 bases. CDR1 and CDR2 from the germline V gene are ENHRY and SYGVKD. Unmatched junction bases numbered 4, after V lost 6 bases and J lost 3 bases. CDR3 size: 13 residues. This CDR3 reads CAIRRTGKETQYF. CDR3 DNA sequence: TGTGCCATCAGAAGGACAGGCAAAGAGACCCAGTACTTC.

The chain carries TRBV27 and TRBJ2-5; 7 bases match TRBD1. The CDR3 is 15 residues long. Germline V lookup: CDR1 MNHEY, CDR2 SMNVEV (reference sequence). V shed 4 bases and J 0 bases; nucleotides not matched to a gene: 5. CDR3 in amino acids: CASSSYRGNQETQYF. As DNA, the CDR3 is TGTGCCAGCAGTTCCTACAGGGGAAACCAAGAGACCCAGTACTTC.